A single sample is the source of the 10 T cell receptor beta chains below, sequenced in a study of cytotoxic CD8 clonotypes in ibrutinib-treated CLL. The data were produced by immunoSEQ multiplex PCR, yet TCRdb's version contains in-frame clones alone and is incomplete. The sample shows about 30,000 clones, around 60% of them seen only once. Sequences were derived from PBMCs, sampled before ibrutinib treatment. The receptor source for this set is a human donor with chronic lymphocytic leukemia.

The V and J genes are TRBV7-2 and TRBJ2-7, with 10 bases aligning to TRBD2. This CDR3 contains 14 residues. Losses at the gene ends were 4 bases for V and 6 bases for J; bases not matched to a gene: 6. Per germline, CDR1 SGHTA and CDR2 FQGNSA. CDR3 DNA: TGTGCCAGCAGCTACGGACTAGCGGCCGGCGAGCAGTACTTC. Translation gives CASSYGLAAGEQYF.

The chain is built from TRBV2 and TRBJ2-3, with 9 bases aligning to TRBD1. The germline gives CDR1 SNHLY, CDR2 FYNNEI. V lost 8 bases, J lost 2 bases, and 5 bases stayed unmatched. There are 14 residues in the CDR3. The CDR3 DNA sequence: TGTGCCAGCCTCCGGGACAGGGACACAGATACGCAGTATTTT. As protein: CASLRDRDTDTQYF.

The count of this clone is one. The V gene is TRBV7-3, the J gene TRBJ2-1; D may correspond to TRBD1 or TRBD2 (5 bases each). The germline gives CDR1 SGHTA, CDR2 FQGTGA. V lost 5 bases to trimming and J lost 6 bases, with 11 bases between them. This CDR3 has 13 residues. CDR3 DNA sequence: TGTGCCAGCAGCCGTCCGGGGCCCAATGAGCAGTTCTTC. Amino acids: CASSRPGPNEQFF.

DNA of the CDR3: TGTGCCAGCAGCTCAGCGGGGCAGGAGTACACCGGGGAGCTGTTTTTT. Protein product: CASSSAGQEYTGELFF. This chain links TRBV7-7 with TRBJ2-2; 7 nucleotides line up with TRBD2. V was pared by 4 bases and J by 3 bases, with 8 bases of the junction left unmatched. The CDR3 contains 16 residues. Germline CDR1 is SSHAT and CDR2 is FNYEAQ (reference sequence). Full variable domain (remainder filled in from reference TRBV7-7 and TRBJ2-2): GAGVSQSPRYKVTKRGQDVTLRCDPISSHATLYWYQQALGQGPEFLTYFNYEAQPDKSGLPSDRFSAERPEGSISTLTIQRTEQRDSAMYRCASSSAGQEYTGELFFGEGSRLTVL.

Turning to this clone: The sample carries other DNA sequences with the same CDR3. The V and J genes are TRBV5-1 and TRBJ2-5; 9 positions match TRBD2. Germline CDR1 is SGHRS and CDR2 is YFSETQ. Trimming removed 0 bases from V and 5 bases from J; junction bases left unmatched: 8. There are 16 residues in the CDR3. The DNA of the CDR3 is TGCGCCAGCAGCTTGGTCGCGGGGGGGCCTCGGGAGACCCAGTACTTC. Its protein is CASSLVAGGPRETQYF.

The rearrangement links TRBV5-5 to TRBJ2-1, with D maybe TRBD1 (5 bases). The germline V and J ends were trimmed by 0 bases and 5 bases, with 15 bases remaining between them. Germline V gene lookup returns CDR1 SGHKS and CDR2 YYEKEE (reference sequence). This CDR3 spans 16 amino acids. The CDR3 protein is CASSLAGTGGHNEQFF. CDR3 DNA sequence: TGTGCCAGCAGCTTGGCCGGCACAGGTGGACACAATGAGCAGTTCTTC.

This clone is a singleton in its sample. The chain couples TRBV7-2 to TRBJ2-3; D uncertain. Deletions cut 5 bases from V and 4 bases from J, with 13 bases between. Germline V lookup: CDR1 SGHTA, CDR2 FQGNSA. The CDR3 is made up of 14 amino acids. The DNA of the CDR3 is TGTGCCAGCAGCGAACAGAAGATGGCAGATACGCAGTATTTT. It yields the protein CASSEQKMADTQYF.

The CDR3 coding sequence is TGTGCCAGCAGCTTAGATGGCAGACGCACAGATACGCAGTATTTT. Its translation: CASSLDGRRTDTQYF. The V gene is TRBV7-9, the J gene TRBJ2-3, with D hard to call. V was trimmed by 1 base and J by 1 base, leaving 9 bases between them. The CDR3 covers 15 residues. Germline V gives CDR1 SEHNR, CDR2 FQNEAQ (reference sequence).

V gene TRBV11-3 combines with J gene TRBJ2-3; D is ambiguous. CDR3 size: 12 residues. Trimming took 3 bases from V and 5 from J, leaving 6 bases between them. Germline V gene sequence: CDR1 SGHNT, CDR2 YENEEA. For the CDR3, the DNA is TGTGCCAGCAGCTTGGGTGGAGATACGCAGTATTTT. This translates into CASSLGGDTQYF.

This chain joins TRBV18 and TRBJ2-3; D perhaps matches TRBD2 (5 bases). Trimming removed 0 bases from V and 0 bases from J, with 7 bases in between. The length of the CDR3 is 15 residues. From germline, CDR1 is KGHSH and CDR2 LQKENI. The CDR3 is CASSPPSGSTDTQYF. In nucleotides, the CDR3 is TGTGCCAGCTCACCACCTTCGGGGAGCACAGATACGCAGTATTTT.